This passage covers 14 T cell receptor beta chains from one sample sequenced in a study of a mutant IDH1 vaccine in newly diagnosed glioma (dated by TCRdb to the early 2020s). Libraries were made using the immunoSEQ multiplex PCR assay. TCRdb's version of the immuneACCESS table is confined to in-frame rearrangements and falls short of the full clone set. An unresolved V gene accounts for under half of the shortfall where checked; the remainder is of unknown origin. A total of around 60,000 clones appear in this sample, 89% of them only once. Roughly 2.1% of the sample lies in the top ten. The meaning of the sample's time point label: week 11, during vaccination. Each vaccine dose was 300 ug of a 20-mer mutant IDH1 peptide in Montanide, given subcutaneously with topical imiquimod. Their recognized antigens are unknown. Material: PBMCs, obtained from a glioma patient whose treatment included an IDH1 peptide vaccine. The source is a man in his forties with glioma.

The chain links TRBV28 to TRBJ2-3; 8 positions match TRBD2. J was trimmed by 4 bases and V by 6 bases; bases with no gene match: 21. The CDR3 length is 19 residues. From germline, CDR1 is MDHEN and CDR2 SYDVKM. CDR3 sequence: CASSPRPHSGIIRPDTQYF. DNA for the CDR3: TGTGCCAGCAGCCCTAGGCCTCATAGCGGGATTATCAGGCCAGATACGCAGTATTTT. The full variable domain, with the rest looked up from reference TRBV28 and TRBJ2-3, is DVKVTQSSRYLVKRTGEKVFLECVQDMDHENMFWYRQDPGLGLRLIYFSYDVKMKEKGDIPEGYSVSREKKERFSLILESASTNQTSMYLCASSPRPHSGIIRPDTQYFGPGTRLTVL.

CDR3 sequence (DNA): TGTGCCAGCACCTCCTCAGTCCTGCGGGGGGAGACCCAGTACTTC. Encoded protein: CASTSSVLRGETQYF. The V gene is TRBV7-8, the J gene TRBJ2-5; TRBD2 matches 7 bases. This CDR3 has 15 amino acids. Trimming removed 7 bases from V and 5 bases from J; junction bases left unmatched: 13. The germline CDR1 and CDR2 sequences are SGHVS and FQNEAQ. Looking up the rest from reference TRBV7-8 and TRBJ2-5 gives the full variable domain: GAGVSQSPRYKVAKRGQDVALRCDPISGHVSLFWYQQALGQGPEFLTYFQNEAQLDKSGLPSDRFFAERPEGSVSTLKIQRTQQEDSAVYLCASTSSVLRGETQYFGPGTRLLVL.

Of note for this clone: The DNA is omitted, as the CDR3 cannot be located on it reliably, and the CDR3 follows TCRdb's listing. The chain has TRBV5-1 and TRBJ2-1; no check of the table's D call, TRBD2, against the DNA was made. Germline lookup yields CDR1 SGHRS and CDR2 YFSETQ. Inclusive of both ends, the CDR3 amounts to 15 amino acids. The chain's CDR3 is CASSLRADFGNEQFF.

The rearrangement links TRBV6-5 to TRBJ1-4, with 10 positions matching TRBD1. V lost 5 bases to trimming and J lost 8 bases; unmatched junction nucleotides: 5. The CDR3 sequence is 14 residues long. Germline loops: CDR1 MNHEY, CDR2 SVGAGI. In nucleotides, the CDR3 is TGTGCCAGCAGTAGGACAGGGGGGAGGGAAAAACTGTTTTTT. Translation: CASSRTGGREKLFF.

CDR3 nucleotides: TGTGCCAGCAGCCAAGATAAGGGGGGAGGCTACACCTTC. Translating it yields CASSQDKGGGYTF. This sequence joins TRBV4-2 and TRBJ1-2; D may be TRBD1 (6 bases). This CDR3 contains 13 residues. V lost 0 bases and J 8 bases, leaving 10 bases between the germline ends. Germline CDR1 LGHNA, CDR2 YNFKEQ.

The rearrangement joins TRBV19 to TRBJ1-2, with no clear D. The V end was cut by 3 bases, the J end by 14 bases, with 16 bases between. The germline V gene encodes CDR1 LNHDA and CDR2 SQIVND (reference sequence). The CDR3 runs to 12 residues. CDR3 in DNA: TGTGCCAGTAGTATCTTTGGGAGGGAAGTTACCTTC. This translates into CASSIFGREVTF.

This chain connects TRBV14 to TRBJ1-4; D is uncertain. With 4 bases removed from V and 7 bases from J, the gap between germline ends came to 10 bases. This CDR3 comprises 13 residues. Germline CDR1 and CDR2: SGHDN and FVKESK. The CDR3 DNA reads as TGTGCCAGCAGCCTTGAGGAAGGTGAAAAACTGTTTTTT. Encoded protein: CASSLEEGEKLFF.

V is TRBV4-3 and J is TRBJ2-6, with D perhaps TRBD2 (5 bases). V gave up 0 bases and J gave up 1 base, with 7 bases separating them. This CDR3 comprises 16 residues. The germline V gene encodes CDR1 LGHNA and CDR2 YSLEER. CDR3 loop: CASSQDSESGANVLTF. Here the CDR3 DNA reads TGCGCCAGCAGCCAAGATAGCGAGTCTGGGGCCAACGTCCTGACTTTC.

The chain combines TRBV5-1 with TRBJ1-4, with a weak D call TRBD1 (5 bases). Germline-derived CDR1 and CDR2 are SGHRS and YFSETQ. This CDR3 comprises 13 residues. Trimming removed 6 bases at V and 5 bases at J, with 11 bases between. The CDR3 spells CASKGTVNEKLFF. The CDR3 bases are TGCGCCAGCAAGGGGACGGTGAATGAAAAACTGTTTTTT.

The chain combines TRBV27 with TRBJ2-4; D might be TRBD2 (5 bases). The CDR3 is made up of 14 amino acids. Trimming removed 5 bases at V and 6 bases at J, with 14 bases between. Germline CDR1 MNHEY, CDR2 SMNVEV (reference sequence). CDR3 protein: CASSSPAEGNIQYF. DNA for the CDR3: TGTGCCAGCAGTAGCCCCGCCGAGGGAAACATTCAGTACTTC.

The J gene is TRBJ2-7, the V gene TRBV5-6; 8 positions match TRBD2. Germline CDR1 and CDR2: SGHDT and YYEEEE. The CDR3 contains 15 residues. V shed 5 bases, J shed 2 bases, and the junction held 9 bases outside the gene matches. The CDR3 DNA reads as TGTGCCAGCAGATCCGCGGGGGGCCCTGCCTACGAGCAGTACGTC. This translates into CASRSAGGPAYEQYV.

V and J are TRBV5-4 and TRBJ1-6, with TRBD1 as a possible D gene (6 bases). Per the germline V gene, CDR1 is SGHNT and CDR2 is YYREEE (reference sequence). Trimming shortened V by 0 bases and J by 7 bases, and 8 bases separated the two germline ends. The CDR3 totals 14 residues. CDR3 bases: TGTGCCAGCAGCTTGGGGACAGTGAATTCACCCCTCCACTTT. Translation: CASSLGTVNSPLHF.

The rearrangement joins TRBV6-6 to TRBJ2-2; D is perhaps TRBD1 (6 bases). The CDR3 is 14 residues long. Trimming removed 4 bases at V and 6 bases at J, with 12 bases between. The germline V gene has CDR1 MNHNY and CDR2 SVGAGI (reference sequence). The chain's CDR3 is CASSFVGGSGELFF. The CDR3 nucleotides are TGTGCCAGCAGTTTCGTTGGGGGCTCCGGGGAGCTGTTTTTT.

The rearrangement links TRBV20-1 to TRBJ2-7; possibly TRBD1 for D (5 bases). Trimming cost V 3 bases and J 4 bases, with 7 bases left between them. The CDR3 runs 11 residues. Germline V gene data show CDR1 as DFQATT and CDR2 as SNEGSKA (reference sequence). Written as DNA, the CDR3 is TGCAGTGCTAGCGACAGTTACGAGCAGTACGTC. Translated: CSASDSYEQYV.